This entry lists 12 T cell receptor beta chains sequenced from one sample in a study of CD8 T cells in Susac syndrome. It was with random hexamers that roughly 0.45 to 1 ug RNA was reverse transcribed. Each CDR3 protein gets one entry after TCRdb re-called the immunoSEQ multiplex PCR reads with MiXCR. Of hundreds of thousands of distinct CDR3 sequences in the sample, approximately 89% were seen once. The sample taken for sequencing was CD8+ T cells from PBMCs. These receptors all stem from a human donor with multiple sclerosis.

Only a few counts were recorded for this clonotype. The V call is TRBV27, the J call TRBJ2-7, with D tentatively TRBD2 (6 bases). This CDR3 has 12 amino acids. Germline CDR1 is MNHEY and CDR2 is SMNVEV (reference sequence). Between the trimmed V and J ends, which lost 9 bases and 0 bases, there was a span of 9 bases. CDR3 DNA sequence: TGTGCCAGTTCGGGACTCTCCTACGAGCAGTACTTC. The encoded protein is CASSGLSYEQYF.

This clonotype was seen a single time. This chain connects TRBV30 to TRBJ2-1; TRBD2 is a possible D gene (5 bases). Germline V lookup: CDR1 GTSNPN, CDR2 SVGIG (reference sequence). The CDR3 runs 13 residues. Trimming took off 1 base at V and 2 bases at J, with 6 bases between the two ends. The CDR3 region is CAWSAGTYNEQFF. The CDR3 nucleotides are TGTGCCTGGAGTGCGGGGACCTACAATGAGCAGTTCTTC.

The rearrangement uses TRBV19 and TRBJ1-2; no clear D. V shed 1 base and J shed 3 bases, with 12 bases lying between them. The CDR3 extends over 15 amino acids. CDR1 is LNHDA and CDR2 is SQIVND in the germline V gene (reference sequence). For the CDR3, the DNA is TGTGCCAGTAGTATAGGAGCCGCCGGTGACTATGGCTACACCTTC. It translates to CASSIGAAGDYGYTF.

The gene calls are TRBV4-1 and TRBJ1-4; D gene uncertain. CDR3 length: 17 residues. Trimming removed 0 bases from V and 7 bases from J, with 18 bases in between. The germline V gene has CDR1 MGHRA and CDR2 YSYEKL. CDR3 DNA: TGCGCCAGCAGCCAAGAAGCAACCGGCGTCAGGAGTGAAAAACTGTTTTTT. Encoded protein: CASSQEATGVRSEKLFF.

This clonotype was detected only once. The rearrangement uses TRBV7-8 and TRBJ1-5; tentatively, D is TRBD1 (5 bases). This CDR3 spans 15 amino acids. V shed 3 bases and J shed 2 bases, with 11 bases lying between them. Germline-derived CDR1 and CDR2 are SGHVS and FQNEAQ. CDR3 sequence (DNA): TGTGCCAGCAGCTTGAATAGGGGACGCAATCAGCCCCAGCATTTT. Translating it yields CASSLNRGRNQPQHF.

As for this clonotype: The junction shows a germline mismatch at one end, possibly a read error. V gene TRBV7-9 combines with J gene TRBJ2-1, with D possibly matching TRBD1 (6 bases). The CDR3 is made up of 11 amino acids. Germline V gene data show CDR1 as SEHNR and CDR2 as FQNEAQ (reference sequence). CDR3 amino acids: CASSIGQLEFF. As DNA, the CDR3 is TGTGCTAGCAGTATAGGACAGTTGGAGTTCTTC. Based on the CDR3 plus reference TRBV7-9 and TRBJ2-1, the full variable domain is DTGVSQNPRHKITKRGQNVTFRCDPISEHNRLYWYRQTLGQGPEFLTYFQNEAQLEKSRLLSDRFSAERPKGSFSTLEIQRTEQGDSAMYLCASSIGQLEFFGPGTRLTVL.

This clonotype was seen a handful of times. This chain uses TRBV4-2 with TRBJ1-1; D is ambiguous. The V end lost 4 bases, the J end lost 2 bases, and 17 bases lay between the germline ends. Germline V gives CDR1 LGHNA, CDR2 YNFKEQ. This CDR3 is built from 16 residues. CDR3 in amino acids: CASSRGVAERNTEAFF. Written as DNA, the CDR3 is TGTGCCAGCAGCCGCGGGGTTGCGGAGCGTAACACTGAAGCTTTCTTT.

This clonotype appeared once. The chain has TRBV5-5 and TRBJ2-5; perhaps TRBD2 as D (6 bases). V lost 4 bases and J lost 5, with 18 bases in between. This CDR3 has 15 amino acids. CDR1 and CDR2 (germline): SGHKS, YYEKEE (reference sequence). CDR3 residues: CASSAAGLKGETQYF. CDR3 in DNA: TGTGCCAGCAGCGCCGCGGGACTTAAAGGGGAGACCCAGTACTTC.

V gene TRBV6-5 combines with J gene TRBJ2-7; no clear D. Germline V gene data show CDR1 as MNHEY and CDR2 as SVGAGI. V was clipped by 4 bases and J by 0 bases, with 10 bases between them. This CDR3 is built from 14 residues. CDR3 amino acids: CASSSIESSYEQYF. The CDR3 region has the DNA TGTGCCAGCAGTTCGATAGAAAGCTCCTACGAGCAGTACTTC.

The genes are TRBV19 and TRBJ2-7, with 7 positions matching TRBD2. Looked up from germline, CDR1 is LNHDA and CDR2 is SQIVND (reference sequence). Trimming took 1 base from V and 2 from J; bases not matched to a gene: 14. CDR3 size: 18 residues. In DNA form, the CDR3 reads TGTGCCAGTAGTATAGTACTTGCTAGCGGCCCATCGACCTACGAGCAGTACTTC. Translation gives CASSIVLASGPSTYEQYF. Full variable domain (remainder filled in from reference TRBV19 and TRBJ2-7): DGGITQSPKYLFRKEGQNVTLSCEQNLNHDAMYWYRQDPGQGLRLIYYSQIVNDFQKGDIAEGYSVSREKKESFPLTVTSAQKNPTAFYLCASSIVLASGPSTYEQYFGPGTRLTVT.

This clonotype was seen only a few times. V and J are TRBV3-1 and TRBJ2-7; 8 bases match TRBD2. The germline V gene encodes CDR1 LGHDT and CDR2 YNNKEL (reference sequence). The CDR3 has 15 amino acids. V lost 3 bases to trimming and J lost 6 bases; unmatched junction nucleotides: 10. The CDR3 here is CASSHIGGAGGEQYF. The CDR3 DNA reads TGTGCCAGCAGCCATATCGGGGGGGCGGGTGGCGAGCAGTACTTC.

The chain combines TRBV19 with TRBJ1-2; D is undetermined. Trimming took 4 bases from V and 1 from J, leaving 13 bases between them. The CDR3 loop spans 15 amino acids. Germline CDR1 reads LNHDA; CDR2 reads SQIVND (reference sequence). CDR3 protein: CASSKLGGINYGYTF. The DNA for the CDR3 is TGTGCCAGTAGTAAATTGGGAGGTATTAACTATGGCTACACCTTC.